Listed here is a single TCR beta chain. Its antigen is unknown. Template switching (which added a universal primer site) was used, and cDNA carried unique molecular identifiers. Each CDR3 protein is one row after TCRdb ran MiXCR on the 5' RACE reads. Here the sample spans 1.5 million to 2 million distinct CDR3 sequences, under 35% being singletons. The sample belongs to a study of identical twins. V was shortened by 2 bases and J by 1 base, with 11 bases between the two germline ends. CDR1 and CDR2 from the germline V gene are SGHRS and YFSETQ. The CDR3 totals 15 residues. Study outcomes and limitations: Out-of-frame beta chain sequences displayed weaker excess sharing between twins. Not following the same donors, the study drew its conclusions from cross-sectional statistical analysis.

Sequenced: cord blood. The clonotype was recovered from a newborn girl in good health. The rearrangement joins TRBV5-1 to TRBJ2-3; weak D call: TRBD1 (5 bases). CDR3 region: CASSFLGHGTDTQYF. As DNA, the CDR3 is TGCGCCAGCAGCTTCCTAGGACATGGCACAGATACGCAGTATTTT.